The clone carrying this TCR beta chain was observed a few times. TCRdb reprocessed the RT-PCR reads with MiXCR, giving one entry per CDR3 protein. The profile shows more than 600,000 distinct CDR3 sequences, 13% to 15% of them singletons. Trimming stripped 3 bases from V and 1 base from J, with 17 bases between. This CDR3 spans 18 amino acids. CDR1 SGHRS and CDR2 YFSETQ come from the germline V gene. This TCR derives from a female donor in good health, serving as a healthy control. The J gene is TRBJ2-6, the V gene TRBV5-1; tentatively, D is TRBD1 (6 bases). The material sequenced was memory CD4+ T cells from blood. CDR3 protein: CASSSGMTGLSGANVLTF. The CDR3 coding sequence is TGCGCCAGCAGCTCAGGGATGACAGGCTTATCTGGGGCCAACGTCCTGACTTTC.